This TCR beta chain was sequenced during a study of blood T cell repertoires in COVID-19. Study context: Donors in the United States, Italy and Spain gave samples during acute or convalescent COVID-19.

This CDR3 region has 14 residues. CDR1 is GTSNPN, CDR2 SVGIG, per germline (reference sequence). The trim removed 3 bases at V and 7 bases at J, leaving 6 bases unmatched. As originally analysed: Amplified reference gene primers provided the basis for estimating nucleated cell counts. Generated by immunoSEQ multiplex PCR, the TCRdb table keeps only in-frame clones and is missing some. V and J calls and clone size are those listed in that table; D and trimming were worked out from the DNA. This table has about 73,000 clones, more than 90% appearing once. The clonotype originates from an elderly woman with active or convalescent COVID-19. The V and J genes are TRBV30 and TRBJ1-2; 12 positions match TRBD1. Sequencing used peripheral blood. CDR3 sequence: CAWRGTGGYLGYTF. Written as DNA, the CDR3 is TGTGCCTGGAGGGGGACAGGGGGCTATCTTGGCTACACCTTC.